Listed below are T cell receptor beta chains from one sample, sequenced in a study of T-cell memory formation after mild COVID-19. One entry per CDR3 protein, called by TCRdb with MiXCR from the 5' RACE reads. The table lists 470,000 or so distinct CDR3 sequences, more than 20% of them singletons. Sequenced input: PBMCs or a T cell subset sorted from them (not recorded which). The receptors originated from an adult woman who had mild COVID-19 (a few samples of this study predate the infection). Cell type and time point are not known. Each CDR3 is given with its conserved first and last residue. D genes are given only for firm matches. A row's size may be missing; if present it is once, few, many or a size class.

V gene: TRBV7-2; clone size: NA; J gene: TRBJ2-1; D gene: NA; CDR3 protein: CASSLSIAAYNEQFF; CDR3 DNA: TGTGCCAGCAGCTTATCCATAGCGGCCTACAATGAGCAGTTCTTC
V gene: TRBV5-1; clone size: few; J gene: TRBJ2-1; D gene: TRBD2; CDR3 protein: CASSSGLAGIVNNEQFF; CDR3 DNA: TGCGCCAGCAGCTCGGGACTAGCGGGAATTGTAAACAATGAGCAGTTCTTC
V gene: TRBV18; clone size: once; J gene: TRBJ1-5; D gene: TRBD1; CDR3 protein: CASSPTGQGAVQPQHF; CDR3 DNA: TGTGCCAGCTCACCTACGGGACAGGGGGCTGTTCAGCCCCAGCATTTT
V gene: TRBV24-1; clone size: NA; J gene: TRBJ2-1; D gene: TRBD2; CDR3 protein: CATSDTSGRGNEQFF; CDR3 DNA: TGTGCCACCAGTGACACTAGCGGGAGAGGTAATGAGCAGTTCTTC
V gene: TRBV6-5; clone size: few; J gene: TRBJ2-5; D gene: TRBD2; CDR3 protein: CASSPLAGAQETQYF; CDR3 DNA: TGTGCCAGCAGCCCACTAGCGGGGGCTCAAGAGACCCAGTACTTC
V gene: TRBV4-2; clone size: NA; J gene: TRBJ2-1; D gene: TRBD1; CDR3 protein: CASSNRAGGEQFF; CDR3 DNA: TGTGCCAGCAGTAACAGGGCAGGGGGTGAGCAGTTCTTC
V gene: TRBV13; clone size: NA; J gene: TRBJ2-5; D gene: NA; CDR3 protein: CASSSGNRWGETQYF; CDR3 DNA: TGTGCCAGCAGCTCCGGCAACCGGTGGGGTGAGACCCAGTACTTC
V gene: TRBV20-1; clone size: few; J gene: TRBJ1-1; D gene: NA; CDR3 protein: CSTGGGGTEAFF; CDR3 DNA: TGCTCAACGGGGGGGGGCGGAACTGAAGCTTTCTTT
V gene: TRBV12-3/TRBV12-4; clone size: NA; J gene: TRBJ1-2; D gene: NA; CDR3 protein: CASSFGAAPYGYTF; CDR3 DNA: TGTGCCAGCAGTTTCGGTGCGGCTCCTTATGGCTACACCTTC
V gene: TRBV10-3; clone size: many; J gene: TRBJ2-5; D gene: NA; CDR3 protein: CAISERGRTRGETQYF; CDR3 DNA: TGTGCCATCAGTGAGCGGGGACGGACCCGGGGAGAGACCCAGTACTTC
V gene: TRBV25-1; clone size: NA; J gene: TRBJ1-1; D gene: NA; CDR3 protein: CASSDDWGGDTEAFF; CDR3 DNA: TGTGCCAGCAGTGACGATTGGGGAGGCGACACTGAAGCTTTCTTT
V gene: TRBV28; clone size: few; J gene: TRBJ2-3; D gene: NA; CDR3 protein: CASSPVLDTQYF; CDR3 DNA: TGTGCCAGCAGTCCTGTGCTGGATACGCAGTATTTT
V gene: TRBV7-6; clone size: NA; J gene: TRBJ1-1; D gene: NA; CDR3 protein: CASSSSGQEGEAFF; CDR3 DNA: TGTGCCAGCAGCTCCTCGGGTCAAGAGGGTGAAGCTTTCTTT
V gene: TRBV7-2; clone size: few; J gene: TRBJ2-3; D gene: TRBD2; CDR3 protein: CASSQTAGLALTDTQYF; CDR3 DNA: TGTGCCAGCAGCCAGACCGCGGGACTAGCGTTGACAGATACGCAGTATTTT
V gene: TRBV3-1; clone size: NA; J gene: TRBJ2-3; D gene: NA; CDR3 protein: CASSQGMVQTDTQYF; CDR3 DNA: TGTGCCAGCAGCCAAGGGATGGTGCAAACAGATACGCAGTATTTT
V gene: TRBV5-6; clone size: NA; J gene: TRBJ2-2; D gene: NA; CDR3 protein: CASSRGSNTGELFF; CDR3 DNA: TGTGCCAGCAGCAGAGGGTCCAACACCGGGGAGCTGTTTTTT
V gene: TRBV7-6; clone size: NA; J gene: TRBJ2-3; D gene: TRBD2; CDR3 protein: CASSSTSGRIDTQYF; CDR3 DNA: TGTGCCAGCAGCTCGACTAGCGGGAGAATAGATACGCAGTATTTT
V gene: TRBV10-3; clone size: NA; J gene: TRBJ2-7; D gene: TRBD2; CDR3 protein: CAISATSGRSYEQYF; CDR3 DNA: TGTGCCATCAGCGCGACTAGCGGGAGAAGCTACGAGCAGTACTTC
V gene: TRBV20-1; clone size: NA; J gene: TRBJ2-3; D gene: NA; CDR3 protein: CSAFGTVGTDTQYF; CDR3 DNA: TGCAGTGCTTTCGGGACGGTGGGCACAGATACGCAGTATTTT
V gene: TRBV2; clone size: NA; J gene: TRBJ1-5; D gene: TRBD1; CDR3 protein: CASSGGTGRNQPQHF; CDR3 DNA: TGTGCCAGCAGCGGTGGGACAGGGCGCAATCAGCCCCAGCATTTT
V gene: TRBV4-2; clone size: NA; J gene: TRBJ1-4; D gene: TRBD1; CDR3 protein: CASSAGQSNEKLFF; CDR3 DNA: TGTGCCAGCAGCGCGGGACAGTCAAATGAAAAACTGTTTTTT
V gene: TRBV5-1; clone size: NA; J gene: TRBJ2-3; D gene: TRBD2; CDR3 protein: CASSFDPGGAGDTDTQYF; CDR3 DNA: TGCGCCAGCAGCTTCGACCCGGGAGGAGCGGGCGACACAGATACGCAGTATTTT
V gene: TRBV7-9; clone size: few; J gene: TRBJ2-1; D gene: NA; CDR3 protein: CASSLWSDMRGNEQFF; CDR3 DNA: TGTGCCAGCAGCTTATGGTCGGACATGAGGGGCAATGAGCAGTTCTTC
V gene: TRBV7-9; clone size: NA; J gene: TRBJ2-3; D gene: TRBD1; CDR3 protein: CASSDRDRGLTDTQYF; CDR3 DNA: TGTGCCAGCAGCGACCGGGACAGGGGGCTAACAGATACGCAGTATTTT
V gene: TRBV20-1; clone size: NA; J gene: TRBJ2-2; D gene: TRBD2; CDR3 protein: CSARRLAGKSIDGELFF; CDR3 DNA: TGCAGTGCTAGAAGGCTAGCGGGAAAGAGTATCGACGGGGAGCTGTTTTTT
V gene: TRBV5-6; clone size: NA; J gene: TRBJ1-1; D gene: NA; CDR3 protein: CASSLGLYNTEAFF; CDR3 DNA: TGTGCCAGCAGCTTGGGACTATATAACACTGAAGCTTTCTTT
V gene: TRBV6-2/TRBV6-3; clone size: NA; J gene: TRBJ2-7; D gene: TRBD1; CDR3 protein: CASMVPGTGGYEQYF; CDR3 DNA: TGTGCCAGCATGGTCCCCGGGACAGGGGGCTACGAGCAGTACTTC
V gene: TRBV7-8; clone size: few; J gene: TRBJ2-4; D gene: TRBD1; CDR3 protein: CASSFRRDRRLAKNIQYF; CDR3 DNA: TGTGCCAGCAGCTTTCGCCGGGACAGGAGATTAGCCAAAAACATTCAGTACTTC
V gene: TRBV5-1; clone size: NA; J gene: TRBJ2-2; D gene: NA; CDR3 protein: CASSLVVGGELFF; CDR3 DNA: TGCGCCAGCAGCTTGGTCGTGGGCGGGGAGCTGTTTTTT
V gene: TRBV15; clone size: NA; J gene: TRBJ2-1; D gene: TRBD2; CDR3 protein: CATRFSGRAGNEQFF; CDR3 DNA: TGTGCCACTAGGTTTAGCGGGAGGGCGGGAAATGAGCAGTTCTTC
V gene: TRBV6-5; clone size: NA; J gene: TRBJ2-3; D gene: TRBD2; CDR3 protein: CASRTPWDYRYTQYF; CDR3 DNA: TGTGCCAGCAGGACACCCTGGGACTATCGCTATACGCAGTATTTT
V gene: TRBV29-1; clone size: NA; J gene: TRBJ2-7; D gene: NA; CDR3 protein: CSVVGTPGEQYF; CDR3 DNA: TGCAGCGTGGTTGGGACACCCGGCGAGCAGTACTTC
V gene: TRBV5-4; clone size: many; J gene: TRBJ1-1; D gene: NA; CDR3 protein: CASSPQGREAFF; CDR3 DNA: TGTGCCAGCAGCCCGCAGGGGCGCGAGGCTTTCTTT
V gene: TRBV20-1; clone size: many; J gene: TRBJ1-1; D gene: TRBD1; CDR3 protein: CSARDFASGTGGTEAFF; CDR3 DNA: TGCAGTGCTAGAGATTTCGCATCAGGGACAGGGGGCACTGAAGCTTTCTTT
V gene: TRBV30; clone size: NA; J gene: TRBJ2-2; D gene: TRBD2; CDR3 protein: CAWRPGRLALNTGELFF; CDR3 DNA: TGTGCCTGGAGACCCGGGAGGCTAGCGTTGAACACCGGGGAGCTGTTTTTT
V gene: TRBV2; clone size: few; J gene: TRBJ2-4; D gene: TRBD1; CDR3 protein: CASSTGGLAKNIQYF; CDR3 DNA: TGTGCCAGCAGCACAGGGGGCCTGGCCAAAAACATTCAGTACTTC
V gene: TRBV29-1; clone size: many; J gene: TRBJ2-7; D gene: TRBD1; CDR3 protein: CSGGWTGGREQYF; CDR3 DNA: TGCAGCGGTGGATGGACAGGGGGGCGCGAGCAGTACTTC
V gene: TRBV5-6; clone size: NA; J gene: TRBJ2-2; D gene: NA; CDR3 protein: CASSRAGNTGELFF; CDR3 DNA: TGTGCCAGCAGTCGTGCAGGGAACACCGGGGAGCTGTTTTTT
V gene: TRBV30; clone size: NA; J gene: TRBJ1-4; D gene: NA; CDR3 protein: CAWSFGFLEKLFF; CDR3 DNA: TGTGCCTGGAGTTTCGGGTTTCTTGAAAAACTGTTTTTT
V gene: TRBV18; clone size: many; J gene: TRBJ2-7; D gene: TRBD1; CDR3 protein: CASSPGTGDYEQYF; CDR3 DNA: TGTGCCAGCTCACCCGGGACAGGGGACTACGAGCAGTACTTC
V gene: TRBV25-1; clone size: NA; J gene: TRBJ2-3; D gene: TRBD2; CDR3 protein: CASSEGRLAGADTQYF; CDR3 DNA: TGTGCCAGCAGTGAAGGGAGACTAGCGGGGGCAGATACGCAGTATTTT
V gene: TRBV30; clone size: NA; J gene: TRBJ2-1; D gene: TRBD2; CDR3 protein: CAWSAALGRVYNEQFF; CDR3 DNA: TGTGCCTGGAGTGCTGCCCTCGGGAGGGTCTACAATGAGCAGTTCTTC